This T cell receptor (beta chain) was profiled in a study of T cell repertoires in cytomegalovirus infection (dated by TCRdb to between 2018 and 2021). About the full investigation: Peptide stimulations targeted recently identified HLA-C-restricted CMV epitopes, whose presentation resists viral immunomodulation, together with well-studied HLA-B-restricted epitopes. Because public TCR beta signatures pointed to carriage of CMV infection together with the matching HLA type, the HLA type of each donor mattered for the analysis. The study at large found these results: The ex vivo response was dominated by HLA-C-restricted CMV-specific TCR beta clonotypes, and the single most frequent clonotype in two of eight donors was supplied by these HLA-C-restricted clonotypes. In both this cohort and an independent roughly 400-donor cohort, the cumulative frequency of public TCR beta family members distinguished carriers of CMV infection plus the relevant HLA type.

Sequencing used an Illumina HiSeq 1500. The public reads were reprocessed in TCRdb via fastp at Q25 and MiXCR, keeping in-frame beta chains. Every distinct CDR3 protein forms one entry, paired with its most common genes and DNA. This sample comprises around 300,000 distinct CDR3 sequences, about 20% of them detected only once. The top ten hold roughly 19% of the sample. The treatment or condition label, read with the paper, signifies: in vitro stimulation with specific CMV peptide epitopes to enrich CMV-specific T cells. Concerning this clonotype: No antigen is known for it. There are no base qualities to consult, and no much larger clone falls within one base.

Including the terminal cysteine and phenylalanine, the CDR3 comprises 12 residues. The kept DNA is CDR3 alone, 36 bases in frame from the first base. CDR1 and CDR2 were assigned from the germline V gene as SNHLY and FYNNEI. Deletion took 1 base off V and 5 bases off J, with a span of 5 bases between the germline ends. The receptor chain draws on TRBV2 and TRBJ2-5; the D segment might be TRBD1 or TRBD2, since each matches 5 bases. The clonotype comes from a human donor in good health (CMV status not recorded). Some clones in this sample may be carry-over from other donors' samples. The source material was cultured PBMCs, sampled from culture after CMV antigen stimulation. The sequence in DNA is TGTGCCAGCAGTGAAGGGGGGGAGACCCAGTACTTC. The encoded protein is CASSEGGETQYF. With all but the CDR3 taken from the reference TRBV2 and TRBJ2-5 genes, the full variable domain is: EPEVTQTPSHQVTQMGQEVILRCVPISNHLYFYWYRQILGQKVEFLVSFYNNEISEKSEIFDDQFSVERPDGSNFTLKIRSTKLEDSAMYFCASSEGGETQYFGPGTRLLVL.